This T cell receptor (beta chain) was profiled in a study of identical twins' blood T cells. Overall study findings and caveats: Twins shared about as many clonotypes as their cloneset sizes predicted. V gene usage reportedly matched far better within twin pairs than unrelated donors.

Germline-derived CDR1 and CDR2 are LNHDA and SQIVND (reference sequence). The length of the CDR3 is 12 residues. The V end lost 10 bases, the J end lost 3 bases, and 12 bases lay between the germline ends. In the study's own analysis: Per-library CDR3 reads ranged about 2.2 to 4 million; clonotypes, ~100,000 to ~550,000. In TCRdb, the 5' RACE reads were re-called with MiXCR into one record per CDR3 protein. The V and J calls here are based on TCRdb, not the publication. The sample carries hundreds of thousands of distinct CDR3 sequences, about 28% recorded once. Concerning this clonotype itself: What it binds is not known.

The material sequenced was PBMCs. The source is a woman aged 18 to 55 in good health. V gene TRBV19 combines with J gene TRBJ1-1; D gene ambiguous. The CDR3, as DNA: TGTGCCACCTTTCGGGGTTACACTGAAGCTTTCTTT. Its protein is CATFRGYTEAFF.